The 21 T cell receptor beta chains in this list originate from one sample, sequenced in a study of vaccination effects on CD4 cells after COVID-19. In the ViraFEST assay, antigen-specific CD4+ clonotypes were identified by expansion after peptide-pool stimulation. With roughly nine days of culture completed, CD4+ T cells were isolated. Vaccinees lacked prior SARS-CoV-2 infection and tested negative for nucleocapsid antibodies. The repertoire was sequenced with immunoSEQ multiplex PCR; TCRdb's copy has only in-frame clones and lacks some. This table has 35,000 to 50,000 clones, around 68% appearing once. No antigen has been assigned to these receptors. Sample: CD4+ T cells from PBMCs cultured with HCoV-OC43 spike peptides, taken before COVID-19 vaccination. Sample subset: HCoV-OC43 spike overlapping peptide pool stimulation. These receptors all come from a human donor who received a COVID-19 vaccine.

The chain recombines TRBV4-3 with TRBJ2-3, with D uncertain. CDR3 length equals 13 residues. With 0 bases removed from V and 8 bases from J, the gap between germline ends came to 9 bases. Per the germline V gene, CDR1 is LGHNA and CDR2 is YSLEER. The CDR3 reads CASSQDWVGTQYF. Written as DNA, the CDR3 is TGCGCCAGCAGCCAAGATTGGGTGGGTACGCAGTATTTT.

This sequence joins TRBV6-5 and TRBJ2-7; D remains unclear. Deletions cut 5 bases from V and 1 base from J, with 9 bases between. CDR1 and CDR2 (germline): MNHEY, SVGAGI. The CDR3 spans 13 residues. CDR3 protein: CASSRHDSYEQYF. CDR3 sequence (DNA): TGTGCCAGCAGTCGACACGATTCCTACGAGCAGTACTTC.

This clone was detected only a few times. This chain connects TRBV7-9 to TRBJ1-5; 8 bases map to TRBD1. Germline V gene sequence: CDR1 SEHNR, CDR2 FQNEAQ (reference sequence). The junction had 5 bases not matched to a gene; V was cut back by 1 base and J by 6 bases. The CDR3 length is 15 residues. CDR3 protein: CASSLDSGGGQPQHF. For the CDR3, the DNA is TGTGCCAGCAGCTTAGACTCAGGGGGCGGTCAGCCCCAGCATTTT.

The chain is built from TRBV10-3 and TRBJ1-3; tentatively, D is TRBD1 (5 bases). V was clipped by 6 bases and J by 0 bases, with 12 bases between them. Germline V gene lookup returns CDR1 ENHRY and CDR2 SYGVKD. This CDR3 has 15 amino acids. The CDR3 reads CAIRAGDGSGNTIYF. Here the CDR3 DNA reads TGTGCCATCAGGGCTGGGGACGGCTCTGGAAACACCATATATTTT.

The V gene is TRBV4-2, the J gene TRBJ1-1, with TRBD1 as a possible D gene (6 bases). V was shortened by 5 bases and J by 1 base, with 17 bases between the two germline ends. Germline V CDR1 and CDR2: LGHNA, YNFKEQ. The CDR3 extends over 16 amino acids. The CDR3 DNA is TGTGCCAGCAGCACCAGGACAGATAGGGGGAACACTGAAGCTTTCTTT. Encoded protein: CASSTRTDRGNTEAFF.

This clone was counted only a few times. The chain combines TRBV5-1 with TRBJ2-2; 11 nucleotides agree with TRBD2. Per the germline V gene, CDR1 is SGHRS and CDR2 is YFSETQ. The CDR3 runs 17 residues. After removal of 3 bases from V and 4 bases from J, the junction contained 8 bases not matched to a gene. The CDR3 DNA reads as TGCGCCAGCAGCTATGGGACTAGCGGAAGGGTCACCGGGGAGCTGTTTTTT. Protein product: CASSYGTSGRVTGELFF. Variable domain in full (rest from reference TRBV5-1 and TRBJ2-2): KAGVTQTPRYLIKTRGQQVTLSCSPISGHRSVSWYQQTPGQGLQFLFEYFSETQRNKGNFPGRFSGRQFSNSRSEMNVSTLELGDSALYLCASSYGTSGRVTGELFFGEGSRLTVL.

The V gene is TRBV21-1, the J gene TRBJ2-1; the D call in the table, TRBD2, was not verified against the DNA. TRBV21-1 is a recognized pseudogene. The CDR3 covers 18 residues. The CDR3 reads CASSPPLPERGSYNEQFF. DNA for the CDR3: TGTGCCAGCAGCCCCCCACTCCCCGAGCGAGGCTCCTACAATGAGCAGTTCTTC.

The V call is TRBV5-1, the J call TRBJ1-2; 12 bases fit TRBD1. The CDR3 runs 14 residues. V lost 2 bases and J lost 7; bases outside the gene matches: 3. Germline V CDR1 and CDR2: SGHRS, YFSETQ. The CDR3 spells CASSLGTGGSGYTF. Written as DNA, the CDR3 is TGCGCCAGCAGCTTAGGGACAGGGGGCAGTGGCTACACCTTC.

This chain joins TRBV3-1 (or the pseudogene TRBV3-2) and TRBJ2-7, with TRBD1 identical over 9 bases. Germline trimming cut 8 bases from V and 5 bases from J; bases unmatched to any gene: 7. The CDR3 is made up of 13 amino acids. Germline CDR1 reads LGHDT; CDR2 reads YNNKEL (reference sequence). CDR3 loop: CASQGQGVHEQYF. The DNA of the CDR3 is TGTGCCAGCCAGGGACAGGGAGTCCACGAGCAGTACTTC.

J is TRBJ2-7 and V is TRBV7-9, with D hard to call. Germline CDR1 is SEHNR and CDR2 is FQNEAQ (reference sequence). Trimming cost V 2 bases and J 4 bases, with 6 bases left between them. The CDR3 has 12 amino acids. CDR3 nucleotide sequence: TGTGCCAGCAGCTTAAGCAGATACGAGCAGTACTTC. Translating gives CASSLSRYEQYF.

V is TRBV19 and J is TRBJ1-1; D might be TRBD1 (6 bases). Germline CDR1 reads LNHDA; CDR2 reads SQIVND (reference sequence). V was cut by 3 bases and J by 0 bases, with 11 bases left in between. This CDR3 has 15 residues. Here the CDR3 reads CASSIQGTMNTEAFF. The CDR3 DNA follows: TGTGCCAGTAGTATTCAGGGGACCATGAACACTGAAGCTTTCTTT.

The CDR3 DNA reads TGTGCCAGCAGCTTAGAGCGGGGGTCCTACGAGCAGTACTTC. This gives the protein CASSLERGSYEQYF. The J gene is TRBJ2-7, the V gene TRBV3-1 (or the pseudogene TRBV3-2); 8 bases match TRBD2. V trimming: 5 bases; J trimming: 1 base; junction bases outside the gene matches: 4. Germline loops: CDR1 LGHDT, CDR2 YNNKEL (reference sequence). The CDR3 runs 14 residues.

This sequence joins TRBV5-4 and TRBJ1-1; unclear D gene. The V end lost 2 bases, the J end lost 1 base, and 9 bases lay between the germline ends. The germline V gene encodes CDR1 SGHNT and CDR2 YYREEE (reference sequence). The CDR3 sequence is 14 residues long. Here the CDR3 reads CASSFEGRNTEAFF. CDR3 DNA: TGTGCCAGCAGCTTCGAAGGGCGGAACACTGAAGCTTTCTTT.

V is TRBV6-5 and J is TRBJ2-5, with D possibly matching TRBD2 (5 bases). The germline gives CDR1 MNHEY, CDR2 SVGAGI. This CDR3 is built from 14 residues. The V and J ends lost 0 bases and 5 bases respectively, with 10 bases between them. DNA for the CDR3: TGTGCCAGCAGTTACTCGAGAAGAGGGGAGACCCAGTACTTC. Protein product: CASSYSRRGETQYF.

The V gene is TRBV10-3, the J gene TRBJ1-1; possibly TRBD1 for D (6 bases). Per germline, CDR1 ENHRY and CDR2 SYGVKD. The CDR3 extends over 13 amino acids. V dropped 10 bases and J dropped 4 bases, with 16 bases sitting between them. CDR3: CATEGGAGTEAFF. CDR3 in DNA: TGTGCCACTGAGGGGGGCGCGGGCACTGAAGCTTTCTTT.

This sequence joins TRBV7-9 and TRBJ1-5; tentative D call: TRBD1 (5 bases). CDR3 length: 12 amino acids. Germline CDR1 and CDR2: SEHNR and FQNEAQ (reference sequence). Trimming cost V 2 bases and J 12 bases, with 11 bases left between them. The DNA of the CDR3 is TGTGCCAGCAGCTTAAGGAGGGGAGGCCAGCATTTT. The encoded protein is CASSLRRGGQHF. Together with reference TRBV7-9 and TRBJ1-5, the CDR3 gives the full variable domain: DTGVSQNPRHKITKRGQNVTFRCDPISEHNRLYWYRQTLGQGPEFLTYFQNEAQLEKSRLLSDRFSAERPKGSFSTLEIQRTEQGDSAMYLCASSLRRGGQHFGDGTRLSIL.

The V gene is TRBV16, the J gene TRBJ2-7; D is perhaps TRBD1 (5 bases). Per the germline V gene, CDR1 is KGHSY and CDR2 is FQNENV. The CDR3 is made up of 13 amino acids. With 6 bases removed from V and 2 bases from J, the gap between germline ends came to 11 bases. For the CDR3, the DNA is TGTGCCAGCAGTTTTGCAGGGCCCTACGAGCAGTACTTC. It is translated as CASSFAGPYEQYF.

The chain recombines TRBV19 with TRBJ1-4; 11 nucleotides align to TRBD1. CDR1 and CDR2 (germline): LNHDA, SQIVND (reference sequence). CDR3 length: 14 amino acids. V gave up 3 bases and J gave up 7 bases; unmatched junction bases: 1. CDR3 nucleotide sequence: TGTGCCAGTAGTATGGGACAGGGGGGTGAAAAACTGTTTTTT. It codes for CASSMGQGGEKLFF.

This clone was picked up one time. This chain links TRBV6-5 with TRBJ1-2, with D maybe TRBD1 (5 bases). Between the trimmed V and J ends, which lost 11 bases and 5 bases, there was a span of 18 bases. There are 13 residues in the CDR3. CDR1 MNHEY and CDR2 SVGAGI come from the germline V gene. The CDR3 DNA sequence: TGTGCCGGGGGAGGTGAATATGCTTATGGCTACACCTTC. Encoded protein: CAGGGEYAYGYTF.

J is TRBJ2-7 and V is TRBV30, with 10 bases lining up with TRBD1. Germline assignment: CDR1 GTSNPN and CDR2 SVGIG (reference sequence). This CDR3 has 14 residues. Unmatched junction bases numbered 5, after V lost 5 bases and J lost 1 base. The CDR3 coding sequence is TGTGCCTGGGGGGACAGGGGACTATCCTACGAGCAGTACTTC. Its translation is CAWGDRGLSYEQYF.

The count of this clone is one. J is TRBJ1-3 and V is TRBV6-4; D call uncertain. Germline V gene sequence: CDR1 MRHNA, CDR2 SNTAGT. This CDR3 has 15 amino acids. V was cut by 6 bases and J by 0 bases, with 12 bases left in between. CDR3 DNA: TGTGCCAGCAGAGGACGGGTTCGCTCTGGAAACACCATATATTTT. Its protein is CASRGRVRSGNTIYF.